Each of the 27 T cell receptor beta chains below was sequenced from the same sample in a study of T-cell reconstitution after alpha-beta-depleted transplantation in children. Unique molecular identifiers were incorporated into the prepared TCRbeta library. TCRdb re-analysed the PCR reads in MiXCR, keeping a single row per CDR3 protein. The sample yields hundreds of thousands of distinct CDR3 sequences, 16% seen once. Specimen: PBMCs from the stem cell graft donor, collected from the stem cell graft. Source of these receptors: a human donor who donated a stem cell graft to a child with acute myeloid leukemia.

This clonotype appeared many times. The rearrangement joins TRBV5-1 to TRBJ2-6; D remains ambiguous. Trimming removed 5 bases at V and 0 bases at J, with 15 bases between. This CDR3 spans 17 amino acids. Germline V gene data show CDR1 as SGHRS and CDR2 as YFSETQ. The CDR3 DNA sequence: TGCGCCAGCAGAACGGACGGTGGAAGCTCTGGGGCCAACGTCCTGACTTTC. It encodes CASRTDGGSSGANVLTF.

This chain uses TRBV28 with TRBJ1-1; D possibly corresponds to TRBD1 (5 bases). This CDR3 is built from 16 residues. CDR1 and CDR2 (germline): MDHEN, SYDVKM. Deletions cut 7 bases from V and 1 base from J, with 19 bases between. The CDR3 loop reads CASTGYTIGGNTEAFF. The CDR3 DNA reads TGTGCCAGCACCGGGTATACCATCGGGGGGAACACTGAAGCTTTCTTT. The variable domain in full, with the rest retrieved from reference TRBV28 and TRBJ1-1, is DVKVTQSSRYLVKRTGEKVFLECVQDMDHENMFWYRQDPGLGLRLIYFSYDVKMKEKGDIPEGYSVSREKKERFSLILESASTNQTSMYLCASTGYTIGGNTEAFFGQGTRLTVV.

This chain links TRBV27 with TRBJ1-5, with TRBD1 matching over 8 bases. Germline assignment: CDR1 MNHEY and CDR2 SMNVEV (reference sequence). The CDR3 consists of 14 residues. Trimming cost V 6 bases and J 5 bases; bases outside gene matches: 6. For the CDR3, the DNA is TGTGCCAGCAGACAGGGGGTAGGTTATCAGCCCCAGCATTTT. Amino acid sequence: CASRQGVGYQPQHF.

Many counts were recorded for this clonotype. V is TRBV11-2 and J is TRBJ2-7, with 7 bases lining up with TRBD2. Germline CDR1 and CDR2: SGHAT and FQNNGV. V lost 1 base to trimming and J lost 1 base; unmatched junction nucleotides: 13. This CDR3 contains 18 residues. CDR3 sequence (DNA): TGTGCCAGCAGCTTAGTAAGTCGAGCGGGACGGGAATCCTACGAGCAGTACTTC. As protein: CASSLVSRAGRESYEQYF.

With respect to this clonotype: Being one base from a much bigger clone, this may be a read error. The chain carries TRBV25-1 and TRBJ1-2; possibly TRBD1 for D (5 bases). CDR3 length equals 11 residues. Germline V gives CDR1 MGHDK, CDR2 SYGVNS. Trimming took off 8 bases at V and 7 bases at J, with 11 bases between the two ends. The CDR3 is CASGDHGGYTF. Written as DNA, the CDR3 is TGTGCCAGCGGGGACCATGGTGGCTACACCTTC.

The V call is TRBV24-1, the J call TRBJ1-1; TRBD1 is a possible D gene (5 bases). Germline loops: CDR1 KGHDR, CDR2 SFDVKD. Trimming removed 7 bases at V and 8 bases at J, with 13 bases between. The CDR3 length is 12 residues. CDR3 in amino acids: CATRRGYGEAFF. The CDR3 DNA follows: TGTGCCACCAGGCGGGGGTATGGGGAAGCTTTCTTT.

This clonotype was seen only a few times. The rearrangement uses TRBV5-5 and TRBJ1-6, with a possible D match to TRBD1 (6 bases). Germline V gene data show CDR1 as SGHKS and CDR2 as YYEKEE (reference sequence). This CDR3 is 16 amino acids long. The V end was cut by 5 bases, the J end by 9 bases, with 21 bases between. The CDR3 spells CASSLTRFPQGSPLHF. The CDR3 DNA reads TGTGCCAGCAGTTTAACGCGGTTTCCACAGGGTTCACCCCTCCACTTT.

This clonotype was counted ten times or more. The chain uses TRBV7-8 and TRBJ2-1; D tentatively reads TRBD1 or TRBD2 (5 bases each). V lost 2 bases, J lost 7 bases, and 15 bases lay in between. This CDR3 has 15 amino acids. Germline V gene sequence: CDR1 SGHVS, CDR2 FQNEAQ. CDR3 sequence (DNA): TGTGCCAGCAGCTTAAGGTCAGGGAGTTGGAATGAGCAGTTCTTC. Protein: CASSLRSGSWNEQFF.

This clonotype came up many times. This chain uses TRBV20-1 with TRBJ2-3, with D tentatively TRBD1 (6 bases). This CDR3 region has 14 residues. V lost 1 base to trimming and J lost 3 bases, with 11 bases between them. CDR1 and CDR2 from the germline V gene are DFQATT and SNEGSKA (reference sequence). The CDR3 is CSARVGTKTDTQYF. As DNA, the CDR3 is TGCAGTGCTAGAGTCGGGACAAAAACAGATACGCAGTATTTT.

The gene calls are TRBV5-6 and TRBJ1-2; D is ambiguous. The CDR3 totals 15 residues. Germline values: CDR1 SGHDT, CDR2 YYEEEE. Trimming took off 0 bases at V and 5 bases at J, with 14 bases between the two ends. In DNA, the CDR3 is TGTGCCAGCAGCTTGGGAGTAGGGAGTCGATATGGCTACACCTTC. This translates into CASSLGVGSRYGYTF.

This chain uses TRBV7-8 with TRBJ2-7; D unresolved. Looked up from germline, CDR1 is SGHVS and CDR2 is FQNEAQ. This CDR3 region has 16 residues. Trimming stripped 2 bases from V and 2 bases from J, with 16 bases between. In nucleotides, the CDR3 is TGTGCCAGCAGCTTAATTTGGGAATCCGTAGCCTACGAGCAGTACTTC. Encoded protein: CASSLIWESVAYEQYF.

This clonotype was observed a handful of times. The chain joins TRBV28 to TRBJ1-1; D possibly corresponds to TRBD1 (5 bases). Trimming stripped 4 bases from V and 11 bases from J, with 23 bases between. The CDR3 is 15 amino acids. Germline V CDR1 and CDR2: MDHEN, SYDVKM. CDR3 sequence reads: CASSSYPSSGGYAFF. CDR3 bases: TGTGCCAGCAGTTCCTACCCGTCTTCCGGGGGTTACGCTTTCTTT.

The chain couples TRBV5-1 to TRBJ1-2, with D tentatively TRBD1 (5 bases). The germline gives CDR1 SGHRS, CDR2 YFSETQ. The CDR3 covers 16 residues. V lost 7 bases to trimming and J lost 0 bases, with 19 bases between them. This CDR3 is CASRLAGLIPNYGYTF. CDR3 coding DNA: TGCGCCAGCCGGTTGGCGGGACTTATCCCTAACTATGGCTACACCTTC.

The rearrangement joins TRBV6-1 to TRBJ2-1; 9 positions agree with TRBD1. With 6 bases clipped from V and 5 bases from J, the junction kept 14 bases outside the gene matches. The CDR3 consists of 17 residues. The V gene's germline CDR1 is MNHNS and CDR2 SASEGT. The DNA for the CDR3 is TGTGCCAGCAGGAACACGGGACAGGGCATATCGAACAATGAGCAGTTCTTC. It codes for CASRNTGQGISNNEQFF.

Remarks on this clonotype: A read error may explain this, as a much larger clone is one base away. The genes are TRBV20-1 and TRBJ2-1; D may be TRBD2 (6 bases). Per the germline V gene, CDR1 is DFQATT and CDR2 is SNEGSKA (reference sequence). The CDR3 spans 14 residues. The CDR3 sequence is CSARRLGALDEPFF. CDR3 sequence (DNA): TGCAGTGCTAGAAGACTAGGAGCGTTGGATGAGCCGTTCTTC.

For this clonotype: This may be a read error, as it is one base from a much larger clone. The rearrangement uses TRBV20-1 and TRBJ2-7, with 8 bases aligning to TRBD1. The CDR3 spans 15 residues. Germline CDR1 and CDR2: DFQATT and SNEGSKA (reference sequence). Written as DNA, the CDR3 is TGCAGTGCTAGAGACTTAAGGACAGGGAGAAACGAGAAGTACTTC. Residues: CSARDLRTGRNEKYF.

This clonotype was seen only a few times. The CDR3 loop is CAISDNFSSNEQYF. CDR3 sequence (DNA): TGTGCCATCAGCGATAATTTTTCTTCGAACGAGCAGTACTTC. This chain connects TRBV10-3 to TRBJ2-7; D remains unclear. The CDR3 extends over 14 amino acids. V shed 6 bases and J shed 5 bases, with 17 bases lying between them. Germline CDR1 ENHRY, CDR2 SYGVKD.

This clonotype was counted between two and nine times. The V call is TRBV5-6, the J call TRBJ2-1; 12 nucleotides line up with TRBD1. V shed 4 bases and J 7 bases; nucleotides not matched to a gene: 6. Germline values: CDR1 SGHDT, CDR2 YYEEEE. The CDR3 length is 15 residues. The chain's CDR3 is CASSKGQGAWNEQFF. The CDR3 bases are TGTGCCAGCAGCAAGGGACAGGGGGCTTGGAATGAGCAGTTCTTC.

This clonotype was observed a handful of times. The chain uses TRBV27 and TRBJ2-7; D remains ambiguous. The CDR3 is 14 residues long. With 5 bases removed from V and 5 bases from J, the gap between germline ends came to 16 bases. The germline V gene encodes CDR1 MNHEY and CDR2 SMNVEV (reference sequence). The CDR3 DNA sequence: TGTGCCAGCAGTACTCTAAGGGATCGTCACGAGCAGTACGTC. It codes for CASSTLRDRHEQYV.

The chain uses TRBV7-9 and TRBJ2-5; the D is unclear. The V and J ends lost 2 bases and 1 base respectively, with 11 bases between them. This CDR3 has 15 residues. CDR1 is SEHNR and CDR2 is FQNEAQ in the germline V gene (reference sequence). The CDR3 loop reads CASSLIGQVQETQYF. The CDR3, as DNA: TGTGCCAGCAGCTTAATTGGGCAGGTCCAAGAGACCCAGTACTTC.

This clonotype was seen many times. The chain recombines TRBV7-2 with TRBJ2-1, with D uncertain. The CDR3 is made up of 13 amino acids. CDR1 and CDR2 (germline): SGHTA, FQGNSA. V lost 5 bases to trimming and J lost 10 bases, with 15 bases between them. This CDR3 reads CASSLTSRKEQFF. The CDR3 nucleotides read TGTGCCAGCAGCCTGACCTCCCGGAAGGAGCAGTTCTTC.

In its sample, this clonotype was seen a few times. The chain recombines TRBV7-9 with TRBJ2-5; 9 bases map to TRBD2. Looked up from germline, CDR1 is SEHNR and CDR2 is FQNEAQ (reference sequence). J gave up 1 base and V 5 bases, and 8 bases lay outside the gene matches. This CDR3 spans 16 amino acids. The chain's CDR3 is CASSASTSGFQETQYF. In DNA, the CDR3 is TGTGCCAGCAGCGCAAGTACTAGCGGGTTCCAAGAGACCCAGTACTTC.

The chain carries TRBV24-1 and TRBJ2-3, with D perhaps matching TRBD1 (6 bases). CDR1 and CDR2 from the germline V gene are KGHDR and SFDVKD. The V end lost 9 bases, the J end lost 4 bases, and 19 bases lay between the germline ends. The CDR3 is 15 residues long. This chain's CDR3 is CATSPGHSAADTQYF. DNA of the CDR3: TGTGCCACCTCGCCGGGACACTCGGCGGCAGATACGCAGTATTTT.

This clonotype was recorded at least ten times. The chain recombines TRBV29-1 with TRBJ2-1, with D perhaps matching TRBD1 (5 bases). V lost 6 bases to trimming and J lost 1 base, with 13 bases between them. Germline CDR1 is SQVTM and CDR2 is ANQGSEA. There are 14 residues in the CDR3. The CDR3 DNA reads TGCAGCGTCTTTACAGGAGTTTCCTACAATGAGCAGTTCTTC. It encodes CSVFTGVSYNEQFF.

This sequence joins TRBV12-3 or TRBV12-4 and TRBJ2-1; D gene unclear. CDR3 length: 13 residues. V lost 2 bases to trimming and J lost 6 bases, with 8 bases between them. CDR3 sequence reads: CASSLTWRNEQFF. CDR3 nucleotides: TGTGCCAGCAGTTTAACCTGGCGCAATGAGCAGTTCTTC.

This clonotype was seen at least ten times. V usage is TRBV29-1 and J usage is TRBJ2-1; D is perhaps TRBD2 (6 bases). The V gene's germline CDR1 is SQVTM and CDR2 ANQGSEA. There are 15 residues in the CDR3. Trimming removed 2 bases from V and 5 bases from J, with 16 bases in between. The CDR3 region is CSVELTFWGDNEQFF. The CDR3 DNA reads TGCAGCGTTGAACTGACTTTTTGGGGGGACAATGAGCAGTTCTTC.

The chain combines TRBV24-1 with TRBJ1-2, with D tentatively TRBD1 (5 bases). V dropped 3 bases and J dropped 8 bases, with 18 bases sitting between them. The CDR3 is 15 residues long. CDR1 is KGHDR, CDR2 SFDVKD, per germline. Here the CDR3 reads CATSDAQGGPRGYTF. CDR3 sequence (DNA): TGTGCCACCAGTGATGCCCAGGGCGGTCCTAGGGGCTACACCTTC.